This T cell receptor (beta chain) was profiled in a study of cytotoxic CD8 clonotypes in ibrutinib-treated CLL (dated by TCRdb to the early 2020s). For the wider study: The cohort had 11 relapsed/refractory and around 15 treatment-naive patients; fewer than 18 were IGHV unmutated. On average, each sample had some 260,000 productive templates and under 95,000 productive rearrangements. Responses were partial in roughly 25 patients and complete in 2; after median approximately 69 months follow-up, around 14 stayed in remission and roughly twelve progressed. The response samples were drawn at a median of roughly twelve months into treatment, with a range of roughly 6 to 40 months. Patients were still on ibrutinib when every remission and progressive disease sample was collected. Longitudinal samples were obtainable from about 30% of the roughly 86 participants in the trial. Cryopreserved peripheral blood mononuclear cells were collected at three points: before therapy, at response, and at either sustained remission or disease progression. General findings and caveats noted by the study authors: At baseline, clonality was higher than in age-matched healthy donors and showed a strong correlation with circulating CD8+ T-cell counts. Sustained-remission and progressing patients did not have matched sampling times, and lymph node repertoires were not examined. Public clonotypes were rare and either shrank or stayed stable during treatment, and the rise in clonality at ibrutinib response reflected expansion of private clonotypes. An increase in clonality was observed at ibrutinib response, with clonality remaining stable during sustained remission and falling back toward baseline at progression.

On a MiSeq, deep resolution sequencing aimed for a depth between 1 in 1 million and 1 in 200,000 T cells, with each clonotype covered roughly 10x on average. The immunoSEQ hsTCRB Kit was used to generate the TCR beta libraries. The paper's processing steps were these. Data were analyzed with ImmunoSEQ Data Assistant and ImmunoSEQ Analyzer, with V, D and J genes assigned per IMGT definitions. Clonality, which ranges from 0 to 1, was calculated by subtracting the normalized Shannon entropy of productive rearrangement frequencies from one. Only overrepresented clonotypes making up at least 0.05% of the repertoire of each patient were included in the public clonotype analysis. Repertoires from some 14 age-matched healthy donors in immuneACCESS were used as clonality controls. Not all clones reach the TCRdb copy of this immuneACCESS table, which keeps in-frame sequences only. Checked studies attribute under half of the gap to unresolved V genes and leave the rest unexplained. The D gene and trimming were derived from the DNA, and the V and J assignments and clone size from that table. The sample table shows some 140,000 clones, and more than 85% are seen once. The top ten constitute roughly a tenth of the sample.

Between the V and J ends, shortened by 6 bases and 3 bases respectively, the junction contains 9 bases. The CDR3, cysteine through phenylalanine, is 12 amino acids long. Of the read, only the CDR3 DNA is kept; its 36 bases are in frame from base 1. CDR1 KGHSH and CDR2 LQKENI were looked up in the germline V gene. In regard to this clone: The antigen it binds to is not known. Base qualities are not provided; no much larger clone lies one nucleotide away.

The sample's time point, from its label and the paper: about a year on ibrutinib. For TCR beta library preparation, roughly 2.2 micrograms of genomic DNA was extracted from cryopreserved PBMCs. Longitudinal blood samples from CLL patients on ibrutinib monotherapy were analyzed using high-throughput TCR beta sequencing. Patients were enrolled in a phase 2 open-label single-center ibrutinib monotherapy trial. This clonotype was obtained from a human donor with chronic lymphocytic leukemia. Here the chain combines TRBV18 and TRBJ2-7, and possibly TRBD2, on 5 matching bases. Sequenced material: PBMCs, taken after 12 months of ibrutinib treatment. The CDR3: CASSPDFYEQYF. The DNA reads TGTGCCAGCTCGCCGGACTTCTACGAGCAGTACTTC.